The entry that follows covers one T cell receptor (beta chain) sequence. This record comes from a study of blood T cell repertoires in COVID-19. For the study at large: The study drew acute and convalescent COVID-19 samples from the United States, Italy and Spain. PBMCs, B-cell-depleted T cells, or T cells provided the cDNA or gDNA that made up the material.

CDR1 and CDR2 (germline): MNHNS, SASEGT. The CDR3 runs 16 residues. Trimming took 2 bases from V and 8 from J; bases not matched to a gene: 13. Per the original data handling: Reference gene primer amplification gave estimated nucleated cell counts. Assay used: immunoSEQ multiplex PCR; TCRdb lists only in-frame clones, some missing. V, J and clone size derive from that table, while D and trimming were established from the DNA sequence. The table lists 100,000 or so clones, about four fifths of them singletons, with under 11% in the top ten. This sequence was found in a human donor in a cohort sampled during active COVID-19. Sample: peripheral blood. The rearrangement joins TRBV6-1 to TRBJ1-2; TRBD1 matches at 8 bases. Written as DNA, the CDR3 is TGTGCCAGCAGTGAATCGAGACAGGGGAGTCGAGAAGGCTACACCTTC. As protein: CASSESRQGSREGYTF.